This TCR beta chain was recovered during a study of resident and recirculating memory T cells in vitiligo. Profiled with immunoSEQ multiplex PCR; TCRdb holds only in-frame clones, not every one. The sample has around 40,000 clones; over 90% are singletons. CDR1 is LNHDA, CDR2 SQIVND, per germline (reference sequence). CDR3 size: 15 residues. With 4 bases clipped from V and 0 bases from J, the junction kept 4 bases outside the gene matches. Stable patients also lacked confetti depigmentation, a sign of active vitiligo. The material sequenced was blood. This clonotype was sampled from a male donor with vitiligo. This sequence joins TRBV19 and TRBJ2-3, with 7 bases matching TRBD2. The CDR3 nucleotides are TGTGCCAGTAGTAAGGGGCGGGGGAGCACAGATACGCAGTATTTT. This gives the protein CASSKGRGSTDTQYF.